This T cell receptor (beta chain) is from a study of blood T cell repertoires in COVID-19. Germline CDR1 SNHLY, CDR2 FYNNEI. V was pared by 4 bases and J by 3 bases, with 7 bases of the junction left unmatched. The CDR3 totals 15 residues. How the authors handled the data: The authors estimated nucleated cell counts from reference gene primer amplification. Clones were read by immunoSEQ multiplex PCR, and TCRdb kept only the in-frame ones, dropping some. V and J calls and clone size follow that table, whereas D and trimming were derived from the DNA. The sample includes approximately 390,000 clones, just under 90% of them seen just once. Recruits, aged about 18 to 90 years, lived in 25 or so US areas. Recovered participants had two consecutive negative NP/OP PCR tests, healthcare professional clearance, or symptom resolution. This clone was detected once.

This TCR was sampled from a woman between 45 and 60 years old who had recovered from COVID-19. This chain uses TRBV2 with TRBJ1-2, with 8 positions matching TRBD1. Sequencing used PBMCs or T cells enriched from blood (not recorded which). In DNA, the CDR3 is TGTGCCAGCAGTGGACAGGGGCTTTACGACTATGGCTACACCTTC. The encoded protein is CASSGQGLYDYGYTF.